This TCR beta chain was retrieved from a study of cytomegalovirus exposure and HLA in healthy donors. Overall study: The study's early data release held 80 million to 95 million unique TCRs from HLA-typed donors.

Primers: 60 Vbeta forward and 13 Jbeta reverse. The method was immunoSEQ multiplex PCR; TCRdb's version includes in-frame clones alone and lacks a portion of them. The sample has approximately 140,000 clones, approximately 78% seen once; the top ten hold over 4.5%. This clone was counted a single time. Antigen: not known. Overall study findings and caveats: TRBV6-2, TRBV6-3 and other indistinguishable V segments were excluded. In a later analysis, HLA-associated TCR beta chains were more clonally expanded than equally common others. Across donors, most TCRs were seen rarely, yet some public ones were widespread.

Germline CDR1 SGDLS, CDR2 YYNGEE. The CDR3 consists of 15 residues. With 4 bases clipped from V and 5 bases from J, the junction kept 5 bases outside the gene matches. This rearrangement joins TRBV9 to TRBJ2-5; 13 bases agree with TRBD2. The receptor was isolated from a woman in her 40s in good health and CMV-seropositive. Sequencing was done on a sample of PBMCs. CDR3 coding DNA: TGTGCCAGCAGCCAGGGACTAGCGGGGCTTGAGACCCAGTACTTC. Amino acid sequence: CASSQGLAGLETQYF.